This TCR beta chain was captured by sequencing in a study of T cells after yellow fever vaccination. Study details: Libraries from low-cell-number fractions were prepared with the SMART-Seq v4 Ultra Low Input RNA kit.

General study points: The presence of abundant clonotypes contaminating from the bulk population was possible in FACS-sorted repertoires.

V lost 0 bases and J 6 bases, leaving 11 bases between the germline ends. Per germline, CDR1 MNHNY and CDR2 SVGAGI (reference sequence). The length of the CDR3 is 15 residues. TCRdb reanalysed the 5' RACE reads using MiXCR and keeps one entry per CDR3 protein. Of around 310,000 distinct CDR3 sequences in the sample, around 4.5% were seen once. The table lists this clonotype with many counts. The antigen remains unidentified. The sequencing used PBMCs, collected 15 days after the yellow fever booster vaccination. This TCR was sampled from a man between 18 and 35 years old who received the YFV17D yellow fever vaccine. The chain recombines TRBV6-6 with TRBJ2-2; D is unclear. CDR3 loop: CASSYSLSVSGELFF. The CDR3 DNA sequence: TGTGCCAGCAGTTACTCTTTATCGGTTTCCGGGGAGCTGTTTTTT.